Listed below are T cell receptor beta chains from one sample, sequenced in a study of blood T cell repertoires in COVID-19. The repertoire was sequenced with immunoSEQ multiplex PCR; TCRdb's copy has only in-frame clones and lacks some. The sample records under 65,000 clones, approximately 75% being singletons. The specimen sequenced was peripheral blood. Receptors originate from a man aged 55 to 70 with COVID-19, enrolled during active disease. The CDR3 runs from the conserved cysteine through the conserved F or W. D genes are given only for firm matches. Clone size is shown for a subset of rows, as once, few, many or a class of expanded clone.

v_gene	j_gene	abundance	d_gene	CDR3nt	CDR3aa
TRBV5-1	TRBJ1-4	NA	TRBD1	TGCGCCAGCAGCTATACCTGGACAGGGTATAATGAAAAACTGTTTTTT	CASSYTWTGYNEKLFF
TRBV27	TRBJ1-2	NA	NA	TGTGCCAGCAAACTAACACGGGACTCAGGCTACACCTTC	CASKLTRDSGYTF
TRBV7-9	TRBJ2-7	NA	NA	TGTGCCAGCAGCCTAGCCGGGAGCTCCTACGAGCAGTACTTC	CASSLAGSSYEQYF
TRBV11-2	TRBJ2-5	NA	NA	TGTGCCAGCAGCTTAGTGCAGGGAAAAGAGACCCAGTACTTC	CASSLVQGKETQYF
TRBV5-1	TRBJ2-3	NA	TRBD2	TGCGCCAGCCACGAGCGGGGCTACACAGATACGCAGTATTTT	CASHERGYTDTQYF
TRBV6-5	TRBJ1-2	NA	TRBD1	TGTGCCAGCAGGAAAGACAGGGCTAACTATGGCTACACCTTC	CASRKDRANYGYTF
TRBV6-1	TRBJ1-1	NA	TRBD1	TGTGCCAGCAGTGAGACAGGGGTTGGTGGCACTGAAGCTTTCTTT	CASSETGVGGTEAFF
TRBV7-8	TRBJ2-7	NA	TRBD2	TGTGCCAGCAGCTCGGGGGGAGGCCCCTACGAGCAGTACTTC	CASSSGGGPYEQYF
TRBV2	TRBJ2-1	NA	TRBD2	TGTGCCAGCCTAGCGGGGGCCTCCTACAATGAGCAGTTCTTC	CASLAGASYNEQFF
TRBV11-3	TRBJ2-3	NA	NA	TGTGCCAGCCGCCCCCGGTCCGATCCAGGGATTACTAGCACAGATACGCAGTATTTT	CASRPRSDPGITSTDTQYF
TRBV7-9	TRBJ2-2	few	TRBD1	TGTGCCAGCAGCCGGGACAGATGGGACGGGGAGCTGTTTTTT	CASSRDRWDGELFF
TRBV11-2	TRBJ2-7	NA	TRBD2	TGTGCCAGCAGTTATGAGGCGGGCGGGAGGGTCGACGAGCAGTACTTC	CASSYEAGGRVDEQYF
TRBV4-1	TRBJ1-1	few	TRBD1	TGCGCCAGCAGCTATTACAGGGGATTAACTGAAGCTTTCTTT	CASSYYRGLTEAFF
TRBV19	TRBJ1-2	NA	TRBD1	TGTGCCAGTCTCGGGGACAGGGGTGGGTATGGCTACACCTTC	CASLGDRGGYGYTF
TRBV27	TRBJ2-1	many	TRBD2	TGTGCCAGCAGTCCCCGGGGACTAGCGGATTACAATGAGCAGTTCTTC	CASSPRGLADYNEQFF
TRBV9	TRBJ2-7	NA	TRBD1	TGTGCCAGCAGCCCCCCCGGGACAGGGAACGAGCAGTACTTC	CASSPPGTGNEQYF
TRBV7-2	TRBJ2-3	NA	TRBD2	TGTGCCAGCAGCTTGAGTAGCGGGCACACAGATACGCAGTATTTT	CASSLSSGHTDTQYF
TRBV27	TRBJ1-2	NA	TRBD1	TGTGCCAGCAGTTTGTCGACAGGGTATGGCTACACCTTC	CASSLSTGYGYTF
TRBV7-2	TRBJ1-2	NA	TRBD1	TGTGCCAGCAGCCTCACATGGGACAGGGGCGGTCCCACCTTC	CASSLTWDRGGPTF
TRBV5-4	TRBJ1-1	NA	NA	TGTGCCAGCAGCTTGGGGTACTTGAACACTGAAGCTTTCTTT	CASSLGYLNTEAFF
TRBV29-1	TRBJ2-7	NA	TRBD2	TGCAGCGTTCGCGGGAGGCGTACTCCGGACGAGCAGTACTTC	CSVRGRRTPDEQYF
TRBV6-6	TRBJ2-3	NA	NA	TGTGCCAGCAGTTTTCTTGAGACAGATACGCAGTATTTT	CASSFLETDTQYF
TRBV5-4	TRBJ2-2	NA	TRBD1	TGTGCCAGCAGCTTACCCGGGACAGGGAGCACCGGGGAGCTGTTTTTT	CASSLPGTGSTGELFF
TRBV11-2	TRBJ2-7	NA	NA	TGTGCCAGCGGCCGGGGGTCCTACGAGCAGTACTTC	CASGRGSYEQYF
TRBV24-1	TRBJ2-1	NA	TRBD2	TGTGCCACCAGTGATTTAGGAGCGGGGGGGCTCAATGAGCAGTTCTTC	CATSDLGAGGLNEQFF
TRBV6-5	TRBJ1-2	NA	NA	TGTGCCAGCAGTTACTCGTCGTCCGGGAGGAACTATGGCTACACCTTC	CASSYSSSGRNYGYTF
TRBV3-1/TRBV3-2	TRBJ1-1	NA	NA	TGTGCCAGCAGCCAATCCGGGGGGAAACCTGAAGCTTTCTTT	CASSQSGGKPEAFF
TRBV9	TRBJ1-1	NA	NA	TGTGCCAGCAGCGTAGGTCTCTATCTGGACACTGAAGCTTTCTTT	CASSVGLYLDTEAFF
TRBV6-5	TRBJ2-7	NA	TRBD2	TGTGCCAGCACCCCGACTGGGACTAGGCGTGAGCAGTACTTC	CASTPTGTRREQYF
TRBV27	TRBJ2-1	NA	NA	TGTGCCAGCAGTTTCCTTCCCCGGGGGAACAATGAGCAGTTCTTC	CASSFLPRGNNEQFF
TRBV6-4	TRBJ2-6	few	NA	TGTGCCAGCAGTGACTCCCCAGTAGAACTATCTGGGGCCAACGTCCTGACTTTC	CASSDSPVELSGANVLTF
TRBV5-1	TRBJ2-5	NA	NA	TGCGCCAGCAGACGGGCCGGGGGGCCGATCCAAGAGACCCAGTACTTC	CASRRAGGPIQETQYF
TRBV5-4	TRBJ2-2	NA	TRBD2	TGTGCCAGCAGCTTGGAGAGCGGGAGGAACACCGGGGAGCTGTTTTTT	CASSLESGRNTGELFF
TRBV7-9	TRBJ2-2	NA	NA	TGTGCCAGCAGCTTCGGGGGTTATACCGGGGAGCTGTTTTTT	CASSFGGYTGELFF
TRBV7-2	TRBJ2-5	NA	TRBD2	TGTGCCAGCAGCCACCGACTAGCGGGGGACCAAGAGACCCAGTACTTC	CASSHRLAGDQETQYF
TRBV5-1	TRBJ2-7	NA	NA	TGCGCCAGCTCAGACCCACAGGGCGAACCCTACGAGCAGTACTTC	CASSDPQGEPYEQYF
TRBV30	TRBJ2-7	NA	TRBD1	TGTGCCTGGAAGCCAGGGACAGGGCCCTACGAGCAGTACTTC	CAWKPGTGPYEQYF
TRBV13	TRBJ2-5	NA	NA	TGTGCCAGCAGCTTAGTGGGACTGCTCGGAGTAGAGGAGACCCAGTACTTC	CASSLVGLLGVEETQYF
TRBV7-9	TRBJ2-7	NA	TRBD2	TGTGCCAGCAGTTTCCCTAGCGGGAACTACGAGCAGTACTTC	CASSFPSGNYEQYF
TRBV12-5	TRBJ1-1	NA	TRBD1	TGTGCTAGTGGTCCTCCCAGGGGGATGAACACTGAAGCTTTCTTT	CASGPPRGMNTEAFF
TRBV6-5	TRBJ2-1	NA	NA	TGTGCCAGCAGTCCGAACAACAATGAGCAGTTCTTC	CASSPNNNEQFF
TRBV11-3	TRBJ2-1	NA	NA	TGTGCCAGCAGCTTTCGGGATGAGCAGTTCTTC	CASSFRDEQFF
TRBV18	TRBJ1-2	NA	NA	TGTGCCAGCTCACCAGGGGCTGACTATGGCTACACCTTC	CASSPGADYGYTF
TRBV6-1	TRBJ2-5	NA	NA	TGTGCCAGCAGTGAGTTAACAGGGCTAGGAGAGACCCAGTACTTC	CASSELTGLGETQYF
TRBV10-3	TRBJ2-1	NA	TRBD2	TGTGCCATCAGTGACCCAGGGACTAGCGTGAATGAGCAGTTCTTC	CAISDPGTSVNEQFF
TRBV9	TRBJ2-1	NA	TRBD2	TGTGCCAGCAGCGCGGTACCGGGACTAGGGACTAATGAGCAGTTCTTC	CASSAVPGLGTNEQFF